This T cell receptor beta chain is drawn from a study of T-cell memory formation after mild COVID-19. Worth noting for this clonotype: Its antigen is as yet unknown.

MiXCR, applied by TCRdb to the 5' RACE reads, yields one record per CDR3 protein. The sample records 210,000 or so distinct CDR3 sequences, 10% to 13% being singletons. Between the trimmed V and J ends, which lost 6 bases and 0 bases, there was a span of 6 bases. Germline V CDR1 and CDR2: DFQATT, SNEGSKA (reference sequence). This CDR3 comprises 11 residues. Study-level points and caveats: Balance between CD4 and CD8 was seen in clones contracting day 15 to 85, and a CD4+ lean was seen in later expanders.

The chain recombines TRBV20-1 with TRBJ2-7; unclear D gene. This TCR came from a man younger than 35 who had mild COVID-19 (a few samples of this study predate the infection). Cell type and time point are not known. The material sequenced was PBMCs or a T cell subset sorted from them (not recorded which). The CDR3 loop reads CSASSSYEQYV. The CDR3 region has the DNA TGCAGTGCCTCGAGCTCCTACGAGCAGTACGTC.